The rows below give T cell receptor beta chains drawn from one sample of a study of T-cell memory formation after mild COVID-19. Each CDR3 protein gets one entry after TCRdb re-called the 5' RACE reads with MiXCR. The data contain 200,000 to 250,000 distinct CDR3 sequences, roughly 10% of them singletons. The sequenced material came from PBMCs or a T cell subset sorted from them (not recorded which). These receptors all stem from a man in his late teens or twenties who had mild COVID-19 (a few samples of this study predate the infection). Cell type and time point are not known. CDR3s include the opening cysteine and the closing phenylalanine or tryptophan. The order of the fields is V gene, D gene, J gene, clone size, CDR3 protein, CDR3 DNA. A D gene is named only where the DNA matches it firmly. Only some rows state a clone size, as once, few, many or a class for expanded clones.

TRBV20-1	NA	TRBJ2-1	few	CSVSYGVPNEQFF	TGCAGTGTTAGTTACGGGGTACCCAATGAGCAGTTCTTC
TRBV20-1	TRBD1	TRBJ2-5	NA	CSAGGQDQETQYF	TGCAGTGCTGGGGGACAGGACCAAGAGACCCAGTACTTC
TRBV5-6	TRBD2	TRBJ2-3	many	CASSPSGGRDTDTQYF	TGTGCCAGCAGCCCTAGCGGGGGGCGGGACACAGATACGCAGTATTTT
TRBV7-2	NA	TRBJ1-2	few	CASSLSLGDLVYGYTF	TGTGCCAGCAGCTTAAGTCTTGGGGACCTAGTATATGGCTACACCTTC
TRBV2	TRBD2	TRBJ2-1	NA	CASRYTGLAGTYNEQFF	TGTGCCAGCAGATACACCGGACTAGCGGGGACCTACAATGAGCAGTTCTTC
TRBV5-1	TRBD1	TRBJ2-5	many	CASSPGQGQETQYF	TGCGCCAGCAGCCCAGGACAGGGCCAAGAGACCCAGTACTTC
TRBV20-1	NA	TRBJ1-2	many	CSAGGPRYGYTF	TGCAGTGCAGGAGGACCGCGCTATGGCTACACCTTC
TRBV4-3	NA	TRBJ1-2	NA	CASSQTLQGNYGYTF	TGCGCCAGCAGCCAAACCCTACAGGGAAACTATGGCTACACCTTC
TRBV5-1	NA	TRBJ1-2	few	CASSLGTAPSDYGYTF	TGCGCCAGCAGCTTGGGGACAGCCCCGTCGGACTATGGCTACACCTTC
TRBV11-3	TRBD1	TRBJ2-7	NA	CASSPTGQGGPYEQYF	TGTGCCAGCAGCCCCACAGGACAGGGGGGTCCCTACGAGCAGTACTTC
TRBV7-2	NA	TRBJ2-7	few	CASSSLKGRLYEQYF	TGTGCCAGCAGCTCCCTAAAGGGACGGCTCTACGAGCAGTACTTC
TRBV7-3	TRBD1	TRBJ2-5	NA	CASSLMGRGQGETQYF	TGTGCCAGCAGCTTAATGGGAAGAGGACAGGGTGAGACCCAGTACTTC
TRBV7-2	NA	TRBJ2-5	many	CASSFSRELETQYF	TGTGCCAGCAGCTTTTCCAGGGAACTAGAGACCCAGTACTTC
TRBV28	NA	TRBJ1-5	NA	CASTVWTPGSQPQHF	TGTGCCAGCACAGTTTGGACCCCTGGGAGTCAGCCCCAGCATTTT
TRBV7-2	TRBD2	TRBJ2-7	few	CASSPRDYKYEQYF	TGTGCCAGCAGCCCCCGGGACTATAAATACGAGCAGTACTTC
TRBV5-1	NA	TRBJ1-5	many	CASSLAPGAGQPQHF	TGCGCCAGCAGCTTGGCCCCAGGGGCCGGACAGCCCCAGCATTTT
TRBV6-5	NA	TRBJ1-5	few	CASSYSKSAGGSSPQHF	TGTGCCAGCAGTTACTCGAAATCGGCAGGCGGTTCCAGCCCCCAGCATTTT
TRBV7-2	NA	TRBJ2-3	NA	CASSLAGRSGTDTQYF	TGTGCCAGCAGCTTAGCGGGCAGATCGGGCACAGATACGCAGTATTTT
TRBV7-2	TRBD1	TRBJ1-2	NA	CASSSTGSHRYTF	TGTGCCAGCAGCTCGACAGGGTCTCATCGCTACACCTTC
TRBV10-3	TRBD1	TRBJ1-1	NA	CAISPGTGLAEGAFF	TGTGCCATCAGTCCCGGGACAGGGTTGGCAGAGGGGGCTTTCTTT
TRBV27	TRBD1	TRBJ1-1	NA	CASSFGRGLTEAFF	TGTGCCAGCAGTTTTGGTAGGGGGCTCACTGAAGCTTTCTTT
TRBV11-2	NA	TRBJ1-2	NA	CASSFNRSYGYTF	TGTGCCAGCAGCTTTAACAGGAGCTATGGCTACACCTTC
TRBV18	NA	TRBJ2-2	many	CASSPNEGINTGELFF	TGTGCCAGCTCACCAAACGAGGGTATTAACACCGGGGAGCTGTTTTTT
TRBV6-6	TRBD1	TRBJ2-7	few	CASGGQATYEQYF	TGTGCCAGTGGGGGACAGGCAACCTACGAGCAGTACTTC
TRBV5-1	TRBD1	TRBJ1-1	NA	CASSTGTVRGRAFF	TGCGCCAGCAGCACAGGGACAGTTAGGGGTAGAGCTTTCTTT
TRBV7-2	TRBD1	TRBJ2-4	many	CASSLAQGQGVKNIQYF	TGTGCCAGCAGCTTAGCGCAAGGACAGGGAGTCAAAAACATTCAGTACTTC
TRBV7-3	TRBD2	TRBJ2-3	few	CASSLGTSGGSTDTQYF	TGTGCCAGCAGCCTAGGAACTAGCGGGGGGAGCACAGATACGCAGTATTTT
TRBV6-5	NA	TRBJ2-3	few	CASSGRGGIADTQYF	TGTGCCAGCAGTGGTAGGGGGGGTATCGCAGATACGCAGTATTTT
TRBV24-1	NA	TRBJ2-5	few	CATRPRLPQETQYF	TGTGCCACCAGACCGAGGTTGCCCCAAGAGACCCAGTACTTC
TRBV7-2	NA	TRBJ2-3	few	CASSLAQGKSADTQYF	TGTGCCAGCAGCTTAGCCCAGGGGAAGAGCGCAGATACGCAGTATTTT
TRBV7-2	NA	TRBJ1-1	NA	CASSSLRYTEAFF	TGTGCCAGCAGCTCCCTCCGGTACACTGAAGCTTTCTTT
TRBV20-1	NA	TRBJ1-1	few	CSARTRGLANTEAFF	TGCAGTGCTAGAACCCGGGGTTTGGCGAACACTGAAGCTTTCTTT
TRBV5-1	TRBD1	TRBJ1-2	many	CASSSSGTGGGYTF	TGCGCCAGCAGCTCGTCCGGGACAGGGGGTGGCTACACCTTC
TRBV12-3/TRBV12-4	NA	TRBJ1-2	few	CASARRPGGGIYGYTF	TGTGCCAGCGCCCGCCGTCCTGGGGGAGGTATCTATGGCTACACCTTC
TRBV28	NA	TRBJ1-1	NA	CASVKWGVTEAFF	TGTGCCAGCGTTAAATGGGGGGTGACTGAAGCTTTCTTT
TRBV7-2	NA	TRBJ2-1	few	CASSPNAGRNEQFF	TGTGCCAGCAGCCCAAACGCGGGTCGCAATGAGCAGTTCTTC
TRBV20-1	NA	TRBJ2-2	few	CSAQPGGFNTGELFF	TGCAGTGCCCAACCGGGGGGCTTTAACACCGGGGAGCTGTTTTTT
TRBV11-1	TRBD1	TRBJ2-7	NA	CASSQDRDRGYEQYF	TGTGCCAGCAGCCAAGATCGGGACAGGGGCTACGAGCAGTACTTC
TRBV11-2	NA	TRBJ2-1	NA	CASSLARSRGVSYNEQFF	TGTGCCAGCAGCTTAGCTAGGTCCAGGGGAGTATCCTACAATGAGCAGTTCTTC
TRBV7-6	TRBD2	TRBJ2-3	many	CASSVRRGDTQYF	TGTGCCAGCAGCGTGCGGCGGGGGGATACGCAGTATTTT
TRBV5-1	TRBD2	TRBJ2-5	many	CASSLASGVETQYF	TGCGCCAGCAGCTTGGCCAGCGGGGTAGAGACCCAGTACTTC
TRBV5-1	NA	TRBJ1-2	NA	CASSLDPSNYGYTF	TGCGCCAGCAGCTTGGATCCGTCGAACTATGGCTACACCTTC
TRBV20-1	TRBD2	TRBJ2-3	NA	CSASASGEADTQYF	TGCAGTGCCTCAGCTAGCGGGGAAGCAGATACGCAGTATTTT
TRBV4-1	TRBD2	TRBJ2-1	few	CASSQALAGAFSYNEQFF	TGCGCCAGCAGCCAAGCCCTAGCGGGGGCGTTCTCCTACAATGAGCAGTTCTTC
TRBV7-2	TRBD2	TRBJ2-1	many	CASSLAILAGGLFFEQFF	TGTGCCAGCAGCTTAGCGATTTTGGCGGGGGGGCTCTTTTTTGAGCAGTTCTTC
TRBV7-2	NA	TRBJ1-4	NA	CASSLTGANEKLFF	TGTGCCAGCAGCTTAACCGGAGCTAATGAAAAACTGTTTTTT
TRBV11-3	TRBD2	TRBJ2-1	NA	CASSLETTSGVGGNEQFF	TGTGCCAGCAGCTTAGAAACGACTAGCGGGGTAGGGGGCAATGAGCAGTTCTTC
TRBV12-3/TRBV12-4	NA	TRBJ1-1	many	CASSPTGAHTEAFF	TGTGCCAGCAGCCCGACCGGGGCTCACACTGAAGCTTTCTTT
TRBV4-2	NA	TRBJ2-7	NA	CASSHGDRPYEQYF	TGTGCCAGCAGCCATGGTGACAGGCCCTACGAGCAGTACTTC
TRBV7-9	NA	TRBJ1-2	few	CASSARLGLGYTF	TGTGCCAGCAGCGCCCGGTTGGGGCTAGGCTACACCTTC
TRBV5-1	NA	TRBJ1-2	NA	CASSLGSGESYTF	TGCGCCAGCAGCTTGGGTTCCGGGGAGAGCTACACCTTC
TRBV3-1	NA	TRBJ1-5	few	CASSQDTNQPQHF	TGTGCCAGCAGCCAAGATACCAATCAGCCCCAGCATTTT
TRBV10-3	TRBD2	TRBJ2-5	NA	CAISEPEVAGGAQETQYF	TGTGCCATCAGTGAGCCGGAGGTAGCGGGGGGGGCCCAAGAGACCCAGTACTTC